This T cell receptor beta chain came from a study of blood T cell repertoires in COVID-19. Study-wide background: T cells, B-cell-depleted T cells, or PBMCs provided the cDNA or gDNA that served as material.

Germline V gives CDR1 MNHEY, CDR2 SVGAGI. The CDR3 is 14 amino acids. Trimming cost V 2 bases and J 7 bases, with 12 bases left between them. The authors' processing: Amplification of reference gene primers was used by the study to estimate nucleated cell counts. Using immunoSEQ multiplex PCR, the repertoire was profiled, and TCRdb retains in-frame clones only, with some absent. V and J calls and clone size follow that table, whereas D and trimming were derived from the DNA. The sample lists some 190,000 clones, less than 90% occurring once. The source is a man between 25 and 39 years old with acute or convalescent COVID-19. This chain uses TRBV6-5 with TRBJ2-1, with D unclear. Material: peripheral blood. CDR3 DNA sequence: TGTGCCAGCAGTTACCTTGGTAGCTGGAATGAGCAGTTCTTC. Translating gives CASSYLGSWNEQFF.